The clone carrying this T cell receptor beta chain has only one observation. What it binds is not known. These data are taken from a study of CD8+ T cells in alopecia areata. About the research overall: Twice a day, 5 to 10 mg of oral tofacitinib was administered to treated patients.

The sequencing template was cDNA reverse transcribed from extracted RNA. Some clones are missing from TCRdb's copy, which holds only in-frame ones; the method was immunoSEQ multiplex PCR. The table records fewer than 10,000 clones, 67% of them present only once. The CDR3 extends over 15 amino acids. Study outcomes and limitations: Clonality in lesional scalp, especially alopecia totalis/universalis, exceeded that of normal scalp.

Peripheral blood and lesional scalp punch biopsies came from alopecia areata patients. Sequenced material: skin. The rearrangement links TRBV21-1 to TRBJ1-4. TRBV21-1 is marked as a pseudogene. This TCR was recovered from a human donor with alopecia areata. The CDR3: CASSKPGAGSEKLFF. The DNA for the CDR3 is TGTGCCAGCAGCAAACCGGGAGCAGGGAGCGAAAAACTGTTTTTT.